A single count supports the clone carrying this TCR beta chain. With 3 bases clipped from V and 5 bases from J, the junction kept 8 bases outside the gene matches. The CDR3 totals 15 residues. The V gene's germline CDR1 is SEHNR and CDR2 FQNEAQ (reference sequence). The data derive from a study of blood T cell repertoires in COVID-19. Study overall: Sample material is recorded as cDNA or gDNA derived from T cells, B-cell-depleted T cells, or PBMCs.

Some clones are missing from TCRdb's copy, which holds only in-frame ones; the method was immunoSEQ multiplex PCR. The table shows 220,000 or so clones, with roughly nine tenths occurring only once. The sample comprised peripheral blood. This chain links TRBV7-9 with TRBJ1-2; 8 positions match TRBD1. The sequence was collected from a man aged 55 to 69 who had recovered from COVID-19. The CDR3 region is CASSLGQALFYGYTF. The CDR3 region has the DNA TGTGCCAGCAGCTTGGGACAGGCCCTCTTTTATGGCTACACCTTC.